This entry lists 13 T cell receptor beta chains sequenced from one sample in a study of regulatory T cells in long-lasting Graves disease. According to the study, TCR beta libraries were built with iRepertoire HTBI primers and CDR3-region Arm-PCR. TCRdb re-called the multiplex PCR reads through MiXCR, storing one row per CDR3 protein. This sample carries 400,000 to 500,000 distinct CDR3 sequences, under 25% of them seen once, and the ten largest clones take around 7%. As for time point: persistent/refractory GD, antithyroid drugs over 5 years with positive TRAb. Isolated PBMC RNA provided the starting material for the TCR library. The sequenced sample was peripheral blood mononuclear cells (PBMCs), obtained when the disease was refractory, from a patient treated with antithyroid drugs. Receptors originate from a female donor with Graves disease.

The gene calls are TRBV19 and TRBJ1-5; TRBD1 agrees at 9 bases. After removal of 7 bases from V and 2 bases from J, the junction contained 6 bases not matched to a gene. CDR3 length: 15 residues. CDR1 is LNHDA, CDR2 SQIVND, per germline (reference sequence). The CDR3 sequence is CASNKDRGGNQPQHF. DNA for the CDR3: TGTGCCAGTAACAAGGACAGGGGTGGCAATCAGCCCCAGCATTTT.

The V and J genes are TRBV7-3 and TRBJ1-1, with D perhaps matching TRBD1 (6 bases). The CDR3 is 14 residues long. Trimming took off 2 bases at V and 6 bases at J, with 13 bases between the two ends. Germline V gene data show CDR1 as SGHTA and CDR2 as FQGTGA. The CDR3: CASSLDAGVAEAFF. The DNA of the CDR3 is TGTGCCAGCAGCTTAGACGCAGGGGTCGCTGAAGCTTTCTTT.

The rearrangement joins TRBV30 to TRBJ2-7; 9 bases line up with TRBD2. The CDR3 contains 14 residues. The V and J ends lost 2 bases and 3 bases, in that order; junction bases with no gene match: 5. CDR1 is GTSNPN, CDR2 SVGIG, per germline (reference sequence). CDR3 sequence reads: CAWSIAGEGYEQYF. The CDR3 bases are TGTGCCTGGAGTATAGCGGGAGAAGGCTACGAGCAGTACTTC.

This clonotype was detected ten times or more. The chain joins TRBV3-1 to TRBJ1-6; D gene ambiguous. The CDR3 length is 14 residues. CDR1 LGHDT and CDR2 YNNKEL come from the germline V gene (reference sequence). With 2 bases removed from V and 7 bases from J, the gap between germline ends came to 9 bases. In DNA form, the CDR3 reads TGTGCCAGCAGCCAAAGGACGGAGAATTCACCCCTCCACTTT. This codes for CASSQRTENSPLHF.

This clonotype was counted between two and nine times. This chain connects TRBV7-3 to TRBJ1-1, with a possible D match to TRBD1 (5 bases). Germline values: CDR1 SGHTA, CDR2 FQGTGA. This CDR3 region has 16 residues. Trimming took 5 bases from V and 2 from J, leaving 18 bases between them. The CDR3 DNA is TGTGCCAGCAGCCCCTCGACGAGCAGGGCTAACACTGAAGCTTTCTTT. Its translation: CASSPSTSRANTEAFF.

The chain is built from TRBV5-1 and TRBJ2-7; 9 nucleotides match TRBD2. The CDR3 is 16 residues long. CDR1 is SGHRS and CDR2 is YFSETQ in the germline V gene. V lost 3 bases, J lost 2 bases, and 9 bases stayed unmatched. In nucleotides, the CDR3 is TGCGCCAGCAGCTGGACCCTGGGCGGGGGGGCCTACGAGCAGTACTTC. Its protein is CASSWTLGGGAYEQYF.

The CDR3: CARTGGTGELFF. The CDR3 nucleotides read TGTGCCCGGACAGGGGGAACCGGGGAGCTGTTTTTT. J is TRBJ2-2 and V is TRBV24-1; 10 bases line up with TRBD1. The J segment lost 5 bases and the V segment lost 12 bases, leaving 2 bases of the junction unmatched. The CDR3 runs 12 residues. Germline CDR1 KGHDR, CDR2 SFDVKD.

Ten or more counts support this clonotype. The V and J genes are TRBV28 and TRBJ2-5; the match to TRBD2 covers 8 bases. The V gene's germline CDR1 is MDHEN and CDR2 SYDVKM. The CDR3 runs 15 residues. Germline trimming cut 3 bases from V and 4 bases from J; bases unmatched to any gene: 7. CDR3 residues: CASSFGSSGGETQYF. In DNA form, the CDR3 reads TGTGCCAGCAGTTTCGGGAGCAGCGGGGGAGAGACCCAGTACTTC. The complete variable domain, with remaining parts taken from reference TRBV28 and TRBJ2-5, reads DVKVTQSSRYLVKRTGEKVFLECVQDMDHENMFWYRQDPGLGLRLIYFSYDVKMKEKGDIPEGYSVSREKKERFSLILESASTNQTSMYLCASSFGSSGGETQYFGPGTRLLVL.

The sample holds one count of this clonotype. The CDR3 coding sequence is TGTGCCAGCAGTTCGGCAGGGACCTATAATTCACCCCTCCACTTT. This encodes CASSSAGTYNSPLHF. The chain is built from TRBV6-2 or TRBV6-3 and TRBJ1-6; maybe TRBD1 (5 bases). The CDR3 covers 15 residues. Trimming removed 4 bases from V and 2 bases from J, with 9 bases in between. CDR1 MNHEY and CDR2 SVGEGT come from the germline V gene.

This clonotype came up many times. The V call is TRBV24-1, the J call TRBJ2-5; tentative D call: TRBD1 (6 bases). The germline V gene has CDR1 KGHDR and CDR2 SFDVKD. Trimming removed 2 bases at V and 2 bases at J, with 8 bases between. This CDR3 is 14 amino acids long. CDR3 DNA: TGTGCCACCAGTGATTACGGACAGCAAGAGACCCAGTACTTC. It is translated as CATSDYGQQETQYF.

This clonotype showed up just a few times. The chain recombines TRBV5-1 with TRBJ2-7, with 9 bases aligning to TRBD1. The V gene end was trimmed by 3 bases and the J gene end by 1 base; junction bases not matched to a gene: 5. This CDR3 is built from 15 residues. Germline V lookup: CDR1 SGHRS, CDR2 YFSETQ. This CDR3 reads CASSSGTGYSYEQYF. CDR3 sequence (DNA): TGCGCCAGCAGCTCGGGGACAGGGTATTCCTACGAGCAGTACTTC. The full variable domain, its missing parts supplied by reference TRBV5-1 and TRBJ2-7, is KAGVTQTPRYLIKTRGQQVTLSCSPISGHRSVSWYQQTPGQGLQFLFEYFSETQRNKGNFPGRFSGRQFSNSRSEMNVSTLELGDSALYLCASSSGTGYSYEQYFGPGTRLTVT.

The table lists this clonotype with many counts. CDR3 amino acids: CATTAASGSGEYEQYF. In DNA, the CDR3 is TGTGCCACGACGGCGGCTAGCGGGAGTGGGGAGTACGAGCAGTACTTC. This sequence joins TRBV19 and TRBJ2-7, with TRBD2 identical over 10 bases. Germline V gene sequence: CDR1 LNHDA, CDR2 SQIVND (reference sequence). The CDR3 runs to 16 residues. Germline trimming cut 10 bases from V and 4 bases from J; bases unmatched to any gene: 16.

This clonotype was detected only a few times. The chain combines TRBV4-1 with TRBJ2-7; 8 bases agree with TRBD2. This CDR3 has 16 residues. Germline V gene sequence: CDR1 MGHRA, CDR2 YSYEKL. Trimming at V came to 0 bases and at J to 1 base, leaving 5 bases not matched to a gene. In DNA form, the CDR3 reads TGCGCCAGCAGCCAAGATAAGGCGGGGGGTTCCTACGAGCAGTACTTC. It yields the protein CASSQDKAGGSYEQYF.